These 2 T cell receptor beta chains share one sample of origin, sequenced in a study of T cell repertoires in cytomegalovirus infection. No antigen has been assigned to these receptors. Each CDR3 protein gets one entry after TCRdb re-called the reads with MiXCR. The sample shows about 310,000 distinct CDR3 sequences, 25% of them seen only once. Sample: cultured PBMCs, taken from culture after CMV antigen stimulation. The receptors come from a human donor in good health (CMV status not recorded). Some clones in this sample may be carry-over from other donors' samples.

This clonotype appeared a few times. This chain links TRBV7-9 with TRBJ2-2; D unclear. Trimming removed 2 bases from V and 1 base from J, with 5 bases in between. Germline CDR1 and CDR2: SEHNR and FQNEAQ (reference sequence). The CDR3 contains 14 residues. CDR3 sequence (DNA): TGTGCCAGCAGCTTACCCAAGAACACCGGGGAGCTGTTTTTT. Translating gives CASSLPKNTGELFF.

V usage is TRBV20-1 and J usage is TRBJ2-5; 11 positions agree with TRBD2. After removal of 0 bases from V and 1 base from J, the junction contained 7 bases not matched to a gene. CDR3 length: 17 amino acids. Germline loops: CDR1 DFQATT, CDR2 SNEGSKA (reference sequence). The CDR3: CSARDRGTSGPQETQYF. In nucleotides, the CDR3 is TGCAGTGCTAGAGATCGCGGGACTAGCGGCCCCCAAGAGACCCAGTACTTC.